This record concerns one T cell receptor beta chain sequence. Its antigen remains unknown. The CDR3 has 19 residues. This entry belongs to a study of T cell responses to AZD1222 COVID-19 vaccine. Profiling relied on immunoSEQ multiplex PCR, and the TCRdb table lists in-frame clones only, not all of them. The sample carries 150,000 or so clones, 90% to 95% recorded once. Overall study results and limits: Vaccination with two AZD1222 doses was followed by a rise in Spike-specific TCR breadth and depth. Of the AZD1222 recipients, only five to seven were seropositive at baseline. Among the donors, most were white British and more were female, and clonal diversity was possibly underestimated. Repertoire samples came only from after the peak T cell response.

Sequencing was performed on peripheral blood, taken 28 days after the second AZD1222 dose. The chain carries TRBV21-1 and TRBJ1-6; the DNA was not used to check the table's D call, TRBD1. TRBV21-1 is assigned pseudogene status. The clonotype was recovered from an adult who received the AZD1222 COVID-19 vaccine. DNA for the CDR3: TGTGCCAGCGGGTTTTCAGGGGCCCCACGGAGCTCCTATAATTCACCCCTCCACTTT. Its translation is CASGFSGAPRSSYNSPLHF.